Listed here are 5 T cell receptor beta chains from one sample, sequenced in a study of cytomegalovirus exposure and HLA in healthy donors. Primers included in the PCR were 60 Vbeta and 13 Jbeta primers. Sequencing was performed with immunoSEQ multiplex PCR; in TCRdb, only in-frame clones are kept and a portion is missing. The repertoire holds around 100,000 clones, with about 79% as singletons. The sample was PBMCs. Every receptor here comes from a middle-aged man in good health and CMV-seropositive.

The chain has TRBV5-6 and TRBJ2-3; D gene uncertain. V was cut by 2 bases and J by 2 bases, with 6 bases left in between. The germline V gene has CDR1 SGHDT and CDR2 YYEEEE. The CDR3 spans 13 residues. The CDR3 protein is CASSLAFTDTQYF. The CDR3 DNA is TGTGCCAGCAGCTTAGCGTTCACAGATACGCAGTATTTT.

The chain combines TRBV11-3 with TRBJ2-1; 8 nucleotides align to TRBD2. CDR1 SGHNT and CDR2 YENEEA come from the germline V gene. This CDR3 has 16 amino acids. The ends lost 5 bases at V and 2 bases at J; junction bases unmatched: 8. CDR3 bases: TGTGCCAGCAGCAAACGGGAGGGCCCTACCTACAATGAGCAGTTCTTC. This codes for CASSKREGPTYNEQFF.

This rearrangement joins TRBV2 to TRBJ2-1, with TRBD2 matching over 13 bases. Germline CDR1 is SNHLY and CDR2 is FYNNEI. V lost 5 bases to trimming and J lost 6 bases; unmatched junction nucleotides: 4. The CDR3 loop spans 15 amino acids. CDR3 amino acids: CASSLGLAGVNEQFF. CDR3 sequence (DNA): TGTGCCAGCAGTCTCGGACTAGCGGGAGTCAATGAGCAGTTCTTC.

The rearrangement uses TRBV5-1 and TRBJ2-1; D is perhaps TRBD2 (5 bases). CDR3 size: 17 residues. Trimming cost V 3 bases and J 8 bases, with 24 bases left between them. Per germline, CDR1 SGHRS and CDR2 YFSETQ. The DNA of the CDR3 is TGCGCCAGCAGCTCACCTGGCGGGCCTACTACTCGCGATGAGCAGTTCTTC. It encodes CASSSPGGPTTRDEQFF.

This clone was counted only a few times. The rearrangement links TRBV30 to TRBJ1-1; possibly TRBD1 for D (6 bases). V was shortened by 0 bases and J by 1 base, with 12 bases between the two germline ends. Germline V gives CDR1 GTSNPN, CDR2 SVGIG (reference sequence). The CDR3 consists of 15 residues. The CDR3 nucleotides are TGTGCCTGGAGTGTAGGGGGGGCGAGGAACACTGAAGCTTTCTTT. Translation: CAWSVGGARNTEAFF.